This passage covers 14 T cell receptor beta chains from one sample sequenced in a study of blood T cell repertoires in COVID-19. Assay used: immunoSEQ multiplex PCR; TCRdb lists only in-frame clones, some missing. This table has 450,000 to 600,000 clones, approximately 90% appearing once. Material: PBMCs or T cells enriched from blood (not recorded which). The receptor set was obtained from a woman under 30 who had recovered from COVID-19.

CDR3 region: CASSEPRGLFYEQYF. The CDR3 bases are TGTGCCAGCAGTGAACCCCGGGGACTTTTTTACGAGCAGTACTTC. The rearrangement joins TRBV2 to TRBJ2-7; TRBD2 might be the D (6 bases). Germline V CDR1 and CDR2: SNHLY, FYNNEI. The CDR3 sequence is 15 residues long. The ends were cut back, 2 bases at V and 4 bases at J, with 15 bases in the middle.

The DNA for the CDR3 is TGTGCCAGCTCATTACAGGGGGCGGATCAGCCCCAGCATTTT. It is translated as CASSLQGADQPQHF. The rearrangement joins TRBV18 to TRBJ1-5, with TRBD1 matching 9 bases. This CDR3 region has 14 residues. Germline V gene data show CDR1 as KGHSH and CDR2 as LQKENI. Germline trimming cut 5 bases from V and 5 bases from J; bases unmatched to any gene: 4.

This clone was seen a single time. CDR3 sequence reads: CASSLRGQGARDQPQHF. The CDR3 coding sequence is TGTGCCAGTAGTCTGAGGGGACAGGGGGCGCGAGATCAGCCCCAGCATTTT. The V call is TRBV19, the J call TRBJ1-5; 12 bases agree with TRBD1. Germline V gives CDR1 LNHDA, CDR2 SQIVND (reference sequence). V lost 5 bases, J lost 5 bases, and 10 bases stayed unmatched. This CDR3 comprises 17 residues.

The rearrangement joins TRBV6-5 to TRBJ1-3; D perhaps matches TRBD1 (5 bases). V dropped 6 bases and J dropped 0 bases, with 6 bases sitting between them. Germline V gene data show CDR1 as MNHEY and CDR2 as SVGAGI. The CDR3 totals 13 residues. The CDR3 reads CASRGGSGNTIYF. The CDR3 DNA is TGTGCCAGCAGGGGGGGCTCTGGAAACACCATATATTTT.

The chain recombines TRBV27 with TRBJ2-7; D is unresolved. This CDR3 contains 13 residues. The germline V gene encodes CDR1 MNHEY and CDR2 SMNVEV (reference sequence). The V and J ends lost 2 bases and 3 bases respectively, with 8 bases between them. CDR3 DNA sequence: TGTGCCAGCAGTTTAGCCAGGAACTACGAGCAGTACTTC. Translated, it gives CASSLARNYEQYF.

The chain links TRBV18 to TRBJ1-1; no clear D. Trimming removed 2 bases from V and 1 base from J, with 11 bases in between. Germline V CDR1 and CDR2: KGHSH, LQKENI. The CDR3 extends over 15 amino acids. CDR3 region: CASSPFSAENTEAFF. The CDR3, as DNA: TGTGCCAGCTCACCATTTTCGGCGGAGAACACTGAAGCTTTCTTT.

J is TRBJ2-1 and V is TRBV5-1, with 11 bases aligning to TRBD1. This CDR3 is 15 amino acids long. Germline CDR1 SGHRS, CDR2 YFSETQ. V shed 2 bases and J 8 bases; nucleotides not matched to a gene: 6. The CDR3 spells CASSFVRTGGDEQFF. The CDR3 bases are TGCGCCAGCAGCTTTGTTAGGACAGGGGGCGATGAGCAGTTCTTC.

J is TRBJ2-2 and V is TRBV9; 14 bases are a match to TRBD2. There are 16 residues in the CDR3. Germline CDR1 reads SGDLS; CDR2 reads YYNGEE. Unmatched junction bases numbered 10, after V lost 5 bases and J lost 10 bases. The CDR3 DNA reads as TGTGCCAGCAGTCCTCTGGGACTAGCGGGGGAAGAGGAGCTGTTTTTT. This codes for CASSPLGLAGEEELFF. Drawing the rest from reference TRBV9 and TRBJ2-2, the complete variable domain is DSGVTQTPKHLITATGQRVTLRCSPRSGDLSVYWYQQSLDQGLQFLIQYYNGEERAKGNILERFSAQQFPDLHSELNLSSLELGDSALYFCASSPLGLAGEEELFFGEGSRLTVL.

The chain recombines TRBV18 with TRBJ1-2; 7 nucleotides agree with TRBD1. V gave up 4 bases and J gave up 4 bases; unmatched junction bases: 6. CDR3 size: 14 residues. CDR1 and CDR2 (germline): KGHSH, LQKENI. The CDR3 reads CASSLTTGTYGYTF. As DNA, the CDR3 is TGTGCCAGCTCACTAACGACAGGGACCTATGGCTACACCTTC.

This chain links TRBV5-4 with TRBJ1-1, with D maybe TRBD1 (5 bases). CDR1 and CDR2 (germline): SGHNT, YYREEE (reference sequence). The V and J ends lost 1 base and 9 bases respectively, with 16 bases between them. The CDR3 runs 14 residues. CDR3 DNA: TGTGCCAGCAGCTTGAGAGGGGCGGGGTATCAAGCTTTCTTT. This codes for CASSLRGAGYQAFF.

This clone showed up just once. This rearrangement joins TRBV5-1 to TRBJ1-1, with a possible D match to TRBD1 (5 bases). Germline CDR1 SGHRS, CDR2 YFSETQ. The germline V and J ends were trimmed by 1 base and 5 bases, with 15 bases remaining between them. The CDR3 has 15 amino acids. CDR3: CASSLRRVGGTEAFF. In DNA form, the CDR3 reads TGCGCCAGCAGCTTGAGGCGGGTCGGGGGGACTGAAGCTTTCTTT. The variable domain in full, with the rest retrieved from reference TRBV5-1 and TRBJ1-1, is KAGVTQTPRYLIKTRGQQVTLSCSPISGHRSVSWYQQTPGQGLQFLFEYFSETQRNKGNFPGRFSGRQFSNSRSEMNVSTLELGDSALYLCASSLRRVGGTEAFFGQGTRLTVV.

The gene calls are TRBV3-1 (or the pseudogene TRBV3-2) and TRBJ1-1; D gene unclear. V was pared by 3 bases and J by 4 bases, with 12 bases between. In germline, CDR1 is LGHDT, CDR2 YNNKEL (reference sequence). The CDR3 is 14 residues long. The CDR3 bases are TGTGCCAGCAGCCAGAGGAAGGTGGGCACTGAAGCTTTCTTT. Translation gives CASSQRKVGTEAFF.

This chain joins TRBV13 and TRBJ1-1; 9 bases are shared with TRBD1. The CDR3 is made up of 14 amino acids. Germline V gene data show CDR1 as PRHDT and CDR2 as FYEKMQ (reference sequence). J gave up 3 bases and V 5 bases, and 4 bases lay outside the gene matches. This chain's CDR3 is CASSIGQGHTEAFF. CDR3 DNA sequence: TGTGCCAGCAGCATCGGACAGGGGCACACTGAAGCTTTCTTT.

The rearrangement links TRBV6-5 to TRBJ1-6; TRBD1 is a possible D gene (6 bases). The CDR3 is made up of 15 amino acids. Germline V CDR1 and CDR2: MNHEY, SVGAGI. The germline V and J ends were trimmed by 5 bases and 8 bases, with 16 bases remaining between them. Written as DNA, the CDR3 is TGTGCCAGCAGTACCCGGGGGGCATGGGATTCACCCCTCCACTTT. It codes for CASSTRGAWDSPLHF.